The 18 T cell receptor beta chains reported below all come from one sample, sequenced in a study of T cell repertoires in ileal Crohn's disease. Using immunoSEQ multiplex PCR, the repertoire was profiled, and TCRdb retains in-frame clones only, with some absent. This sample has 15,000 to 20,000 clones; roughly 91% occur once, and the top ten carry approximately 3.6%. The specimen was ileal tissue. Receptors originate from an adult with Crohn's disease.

CDR3 DNA sequence: TGTGCCAGCAGCCGACAGAACCCTCAACAAGAGACCCAGTACTTC. Residues: CASSRQNPQQETQYF. The V call is TRBV7-9, the J call TRBJ2-5; D possibly corresponds to TRBD1 (5 bases). The CDR3 runs to 15 residues. Deletions cut 5 bases from V and 2 bases from J, with 15 bases between. Germline V gene sequence: CDR1 SEHNR, CDR2 FQNEAQ (reference sequence).

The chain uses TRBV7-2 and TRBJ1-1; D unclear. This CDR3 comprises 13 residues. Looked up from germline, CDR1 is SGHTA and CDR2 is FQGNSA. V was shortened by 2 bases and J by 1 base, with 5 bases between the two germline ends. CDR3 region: CASSLTPNTEAFF. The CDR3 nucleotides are TGTGCCAGCAGCTTAACACCGAACACTGAAGCTTTCTTT.

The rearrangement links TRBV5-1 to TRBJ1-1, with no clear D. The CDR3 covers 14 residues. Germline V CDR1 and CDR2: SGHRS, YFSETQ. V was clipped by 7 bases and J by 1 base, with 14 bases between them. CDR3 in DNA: TGCGCCAGCCGCTCCCAGATGGCGAACACTGAAGCTTTCTTT. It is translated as CASRSQMANTEAFF.

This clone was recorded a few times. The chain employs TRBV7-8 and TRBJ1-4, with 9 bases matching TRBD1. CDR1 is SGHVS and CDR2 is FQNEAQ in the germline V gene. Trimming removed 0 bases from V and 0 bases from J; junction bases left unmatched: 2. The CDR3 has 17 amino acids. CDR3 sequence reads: CASSLATGGATNEKLFF. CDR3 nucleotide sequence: TGTGCCAGCAGCTTAGCTACAGGGGGCGCAACTAATGAAAAACTGTTTTTT.

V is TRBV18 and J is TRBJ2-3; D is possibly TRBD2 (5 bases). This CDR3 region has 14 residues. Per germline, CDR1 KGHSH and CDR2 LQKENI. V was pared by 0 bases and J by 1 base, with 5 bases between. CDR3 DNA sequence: TGTGCCAGCTCACCACCGCGGGGCACAGATACGCAGTATTTT. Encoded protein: CASSPPRGTDTQYF. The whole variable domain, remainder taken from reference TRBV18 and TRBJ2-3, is NAGVMQNPRHLVRRRGQEARLRCSPMKGHSHVYWYRQLPEEGLKFMVYLQKENIIDESGMPKERFSAEFPKEGPSILRIQQVVRGDSAAYFCASSPPRGTDTQYFGPGTRLTVL.

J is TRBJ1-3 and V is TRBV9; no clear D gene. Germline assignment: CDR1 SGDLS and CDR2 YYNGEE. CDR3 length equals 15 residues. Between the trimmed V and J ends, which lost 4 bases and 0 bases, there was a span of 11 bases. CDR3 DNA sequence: TGTGCCAGCAGCTTACGAGGGAGCTCTGGAAACACCATATATTTT. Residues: CASSLRGSSGNTIYF.

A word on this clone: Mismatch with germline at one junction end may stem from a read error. CDR3 bases: TGTGCTAGCAGCTTAGAGGCAGGTCTCGAGCAGTACTTC. This translates into CASSLEAGLEQYF. The chain recombines TRBV7-7 with TRBJ2-7; D is ambiguous. The CDR3 extends over 13 amino acids. Germline V CDR1 and CDR2: SSHAT, FNYEAQ (reference sequence).

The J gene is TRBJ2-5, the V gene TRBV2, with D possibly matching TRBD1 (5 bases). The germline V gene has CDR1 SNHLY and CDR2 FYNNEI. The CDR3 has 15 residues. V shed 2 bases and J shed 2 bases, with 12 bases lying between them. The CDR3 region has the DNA TGTGCCAGCAGTGAACTTAGGGGTTCGCAAGAGACCCAGTACTTC. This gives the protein CASSELRGSQETQYF.

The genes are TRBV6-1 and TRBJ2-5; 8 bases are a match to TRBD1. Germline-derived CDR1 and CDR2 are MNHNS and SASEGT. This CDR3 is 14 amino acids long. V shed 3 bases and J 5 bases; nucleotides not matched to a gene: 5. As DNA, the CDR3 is TGTGCCAGCAGTGACCAGGGGGCTCTGGAGACCCAGTACTTC. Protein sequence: CASSDQGALETQYF.

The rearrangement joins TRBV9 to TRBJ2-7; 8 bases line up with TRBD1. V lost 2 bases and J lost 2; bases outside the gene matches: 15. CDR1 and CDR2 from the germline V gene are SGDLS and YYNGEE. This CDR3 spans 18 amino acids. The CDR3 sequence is CASSVSPSGQGIPYEQYF. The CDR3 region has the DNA TGTGCCAGCAGCGTGTCCCCGAGCGGACAGGGAATTCCCTACGAGCAGTACTTC.

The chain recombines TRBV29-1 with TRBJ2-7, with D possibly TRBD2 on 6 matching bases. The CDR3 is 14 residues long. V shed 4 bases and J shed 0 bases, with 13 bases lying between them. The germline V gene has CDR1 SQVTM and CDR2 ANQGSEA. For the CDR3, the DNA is TGCAGCGTTGGGGGCAGACTAGTCTCCTACGAGCAGTACTTC. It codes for CSVGGRLVSYEQYF.

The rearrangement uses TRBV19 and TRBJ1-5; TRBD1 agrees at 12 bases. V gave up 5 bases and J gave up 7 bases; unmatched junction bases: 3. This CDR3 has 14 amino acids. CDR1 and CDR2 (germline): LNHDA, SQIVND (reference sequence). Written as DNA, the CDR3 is TGTGCCAGTAGTGGGACAGGGGGCCAACAGCCCCAGCATTTT. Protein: CASSGTGGQQPQHF.

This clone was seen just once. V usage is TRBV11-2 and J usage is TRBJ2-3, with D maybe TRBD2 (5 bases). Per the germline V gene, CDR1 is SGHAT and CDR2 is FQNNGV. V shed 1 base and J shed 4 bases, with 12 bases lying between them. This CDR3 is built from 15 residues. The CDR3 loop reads CASSLGGRSADTQYF. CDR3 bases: TGTGCCAGCAGCTTAGGAGGGCGGTCCGCAGATACGCAGTATTTT.

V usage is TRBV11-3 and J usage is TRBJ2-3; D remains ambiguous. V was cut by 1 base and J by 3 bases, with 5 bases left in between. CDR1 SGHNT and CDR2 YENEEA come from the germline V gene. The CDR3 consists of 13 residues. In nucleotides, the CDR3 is TGTGCCAGCAGCTTAGTTCGGACAGATACGCAGTATTTT. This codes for CASSLVRTDTQYF.

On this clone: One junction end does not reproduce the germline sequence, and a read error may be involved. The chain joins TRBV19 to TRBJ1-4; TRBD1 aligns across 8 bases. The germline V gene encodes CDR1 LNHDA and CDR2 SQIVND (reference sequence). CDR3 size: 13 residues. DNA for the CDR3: TGTGCCAGTATGGACAGGGCTGGTGAAAAACTGCTTTTT. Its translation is CASMDRAGEKLLF. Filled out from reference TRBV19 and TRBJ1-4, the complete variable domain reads DGGITQSPKYLFRKEGQNVTLSCEQNLNHDAMYWYRQDPGQGLRLIYYSQIVNDFQKGDIAEGYSVSREKKESFPLTVTSAQKNPTAFYLCASMDRAGEKLLFGSGTQLSVL.

CDR3 region: CASSPTDRPPPQHF. The CDR3 DNA reads TGTGCCAGCAGTCCGACAGACAGGCCCCCGCCCCAGCATTTT. This chain uses TRBV6-1 with TRBJ1-5, with D possibly TRBD1 on 6 matching bases. Trimming pared 5 bases from V and 9 bases from J, leaving 17 bases between. Germline V CDR1 and CDR2: MNHNS, SASEGT. The CDR3 contains 14 residues.

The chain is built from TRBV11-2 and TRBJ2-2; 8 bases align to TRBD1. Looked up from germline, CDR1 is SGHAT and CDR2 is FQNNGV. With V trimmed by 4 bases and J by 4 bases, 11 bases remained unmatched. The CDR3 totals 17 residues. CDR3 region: CASSSPGTRGLTGELFF. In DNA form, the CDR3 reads TGTGCCAGCAGCTCACCCGGGACCAGGGGGCTCACCGGGGAGCTGTTTTTT.

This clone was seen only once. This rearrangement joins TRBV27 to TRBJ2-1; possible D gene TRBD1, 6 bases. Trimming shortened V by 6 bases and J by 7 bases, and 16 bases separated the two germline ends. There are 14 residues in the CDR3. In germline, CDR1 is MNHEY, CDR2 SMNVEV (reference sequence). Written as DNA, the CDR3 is TGTGCCAGCAGCTTGTCACTACAGGGAAATGAGCAGTTCTTC. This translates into CASSLSLQGNEQFF.